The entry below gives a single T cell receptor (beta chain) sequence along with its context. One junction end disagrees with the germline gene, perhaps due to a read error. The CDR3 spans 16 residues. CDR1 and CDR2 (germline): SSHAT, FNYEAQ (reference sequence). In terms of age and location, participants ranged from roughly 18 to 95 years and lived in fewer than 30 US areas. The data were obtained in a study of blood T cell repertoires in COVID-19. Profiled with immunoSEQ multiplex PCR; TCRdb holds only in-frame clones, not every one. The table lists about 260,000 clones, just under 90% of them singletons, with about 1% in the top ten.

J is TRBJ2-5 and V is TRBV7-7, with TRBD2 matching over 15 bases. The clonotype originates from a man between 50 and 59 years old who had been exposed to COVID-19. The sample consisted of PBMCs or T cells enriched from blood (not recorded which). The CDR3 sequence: CASSSGLAGGKETQYF. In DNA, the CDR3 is TGTGCTAGCAGCTCGGGACTAGCGGGAGGTAAAGAGACCCAGTACTTC.